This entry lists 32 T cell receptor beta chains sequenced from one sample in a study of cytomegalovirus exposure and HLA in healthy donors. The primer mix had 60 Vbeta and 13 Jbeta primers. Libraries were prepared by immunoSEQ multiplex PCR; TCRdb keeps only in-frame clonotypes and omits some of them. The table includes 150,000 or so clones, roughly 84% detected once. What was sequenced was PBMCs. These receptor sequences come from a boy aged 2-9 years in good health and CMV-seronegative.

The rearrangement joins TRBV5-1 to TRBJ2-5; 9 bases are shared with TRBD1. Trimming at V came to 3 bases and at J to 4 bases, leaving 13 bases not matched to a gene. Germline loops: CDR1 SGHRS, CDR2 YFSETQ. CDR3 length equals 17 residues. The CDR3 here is CASSSGMRTGVGETQYF. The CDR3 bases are TGCGCCAGCAGCTCCGGAATGCGGACAGGGGTAGGAGAGACCCAGTACTTC.

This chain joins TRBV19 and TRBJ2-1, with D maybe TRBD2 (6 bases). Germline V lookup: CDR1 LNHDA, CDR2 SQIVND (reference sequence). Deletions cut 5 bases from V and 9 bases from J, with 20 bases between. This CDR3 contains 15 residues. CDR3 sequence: CASSPPVGVAVEQFF. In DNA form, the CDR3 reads TGTGCCAGTAGTCCCCCAGTGGGAGTAGCGGTTGAGCAGTTCTTC.

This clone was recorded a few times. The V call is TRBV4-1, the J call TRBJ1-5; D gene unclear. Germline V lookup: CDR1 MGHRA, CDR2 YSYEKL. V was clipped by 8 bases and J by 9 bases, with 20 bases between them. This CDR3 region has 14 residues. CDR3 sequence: CASASGTPFRPQHF. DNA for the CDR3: TGCGCCAGCGCCTCGGGTACCCCCTTTAGGCCCCAGCATTTT.

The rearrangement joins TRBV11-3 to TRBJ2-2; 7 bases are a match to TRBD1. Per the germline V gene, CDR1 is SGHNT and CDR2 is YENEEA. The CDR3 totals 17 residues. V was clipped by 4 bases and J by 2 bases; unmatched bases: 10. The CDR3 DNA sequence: TGTGCCAGCAGCTACTCCTCATGGGACAGTAACACCGGGGAGCTGTTTTTT. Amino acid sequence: CASSYSSWDSNTGELFF.

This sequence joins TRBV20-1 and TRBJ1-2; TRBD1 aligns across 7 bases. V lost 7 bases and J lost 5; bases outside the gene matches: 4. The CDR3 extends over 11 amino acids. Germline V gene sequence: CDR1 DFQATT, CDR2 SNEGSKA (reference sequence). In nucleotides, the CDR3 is TGCAGTGTCACAGGGGCTTATGGCTACACCTTC. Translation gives CSVTGAYGYTF.

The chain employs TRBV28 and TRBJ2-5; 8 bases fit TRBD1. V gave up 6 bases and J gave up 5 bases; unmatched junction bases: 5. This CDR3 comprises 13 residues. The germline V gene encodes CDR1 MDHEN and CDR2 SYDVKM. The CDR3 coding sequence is TGTGCCAGCAGGAAGCAGGGGGCGGAGACCCAGTACTTC. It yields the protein CASRKQGAETQYF.

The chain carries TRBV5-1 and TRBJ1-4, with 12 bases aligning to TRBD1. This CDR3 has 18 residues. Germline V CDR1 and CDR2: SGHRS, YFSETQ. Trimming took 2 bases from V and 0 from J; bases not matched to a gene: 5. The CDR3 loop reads CASSLTGTGGSTNEKLFF. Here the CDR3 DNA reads TGCGCCAGCAGCTTAACCGGGACAGGGGGCTCAACTAATGAAAAACTGTTTTTT.

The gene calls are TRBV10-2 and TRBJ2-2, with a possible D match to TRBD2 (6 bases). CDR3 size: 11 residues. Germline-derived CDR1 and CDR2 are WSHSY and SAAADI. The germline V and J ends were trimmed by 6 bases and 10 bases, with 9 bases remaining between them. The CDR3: CASRRETELFF. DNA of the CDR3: TGCGCCAGCAGACGGGAGACGGAGCTGTTTTTT.

The CDR3 loop is CSGTGYGEQYF. The CDR3 DNA reads TGCAGTGGGACAGGGTACGGCGAGCAGTACTTC. V and J are TRBV20-1 and TRBJ2-7; 8 bases are a match to TRBD1. The CDR3 has 11 amino acids. Germline-derived CDR1 and CDR2 are DFQATT and SNEGSKA (reference sequence). The trim removed 7 bases at V and 6 bases at J, leaving 5 bases unmatched.

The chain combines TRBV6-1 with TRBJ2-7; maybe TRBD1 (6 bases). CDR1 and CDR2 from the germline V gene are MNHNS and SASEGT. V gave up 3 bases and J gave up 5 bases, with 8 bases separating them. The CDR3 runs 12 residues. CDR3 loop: CASSDQGNEQYF. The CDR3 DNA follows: TGTGCCAGCAGTGATCAGGGGAACGAGCAGTACTTC.

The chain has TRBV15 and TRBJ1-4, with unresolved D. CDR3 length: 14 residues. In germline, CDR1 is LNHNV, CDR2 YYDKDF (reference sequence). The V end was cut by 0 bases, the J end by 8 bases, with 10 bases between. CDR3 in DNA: TGTGCCACCAGCAGAGATGGGCCCGCGGAAAAACTGTTTTTT. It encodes CATSRDGPAEKLFF. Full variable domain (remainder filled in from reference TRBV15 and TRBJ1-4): DAMVIQNPRYQVTQFGKPVTLSCSQTLNHNVMYWYQQKSSQAPKLLFHYYDKDFNNEADTPDNFQSRRPNTSFCFLDIRSPGLGDTAMYLCATSRDGPAEKLFFGSGTQLSVL.

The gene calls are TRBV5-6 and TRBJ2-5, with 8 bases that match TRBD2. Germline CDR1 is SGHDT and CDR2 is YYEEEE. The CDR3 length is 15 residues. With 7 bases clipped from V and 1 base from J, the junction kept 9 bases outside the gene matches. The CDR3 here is CASQSSGGTQETQYF. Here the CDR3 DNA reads TGTGCCAGCCAATCTTCGGGGGGGACCCAAGAGACCCAGTACTTC.

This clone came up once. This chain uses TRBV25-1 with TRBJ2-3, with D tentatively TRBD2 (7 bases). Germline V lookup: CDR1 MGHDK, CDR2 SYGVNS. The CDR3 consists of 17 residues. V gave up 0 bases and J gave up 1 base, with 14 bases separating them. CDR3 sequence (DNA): TGTGCCAGCAGTGAATATTCGGGGGGCTGGGGCACAGATACGCAGTATTTT. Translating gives CASSEYSGGWGTDTQYF.

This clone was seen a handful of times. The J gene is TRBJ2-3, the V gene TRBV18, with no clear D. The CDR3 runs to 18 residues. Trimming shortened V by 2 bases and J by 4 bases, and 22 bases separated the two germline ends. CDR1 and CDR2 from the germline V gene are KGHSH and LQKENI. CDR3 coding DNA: TGTGCCAGCTCACCAAACATCAGAGGAGTCCCCCCGGCAGATACGCAGTATTTT. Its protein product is CASSPNIRGVPPADTQYF.

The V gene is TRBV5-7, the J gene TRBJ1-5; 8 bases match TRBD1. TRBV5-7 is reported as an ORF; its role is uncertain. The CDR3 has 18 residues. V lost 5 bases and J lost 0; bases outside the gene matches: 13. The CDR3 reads CASRPGQDYFLSNQPQHF. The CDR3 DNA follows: TGTGCCAGCAGACCGGGACAGGATTATTTCCTTAGCAATCAGCCCCAGCATTTT.

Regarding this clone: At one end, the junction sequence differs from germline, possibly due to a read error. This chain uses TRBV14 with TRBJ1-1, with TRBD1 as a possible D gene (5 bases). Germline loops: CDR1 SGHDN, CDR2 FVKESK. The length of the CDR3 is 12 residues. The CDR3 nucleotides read TGTGCCAGCAGCCGGTCAGGTTGGGGCCGTCTCTTT. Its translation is CASSRSGWGRLF.

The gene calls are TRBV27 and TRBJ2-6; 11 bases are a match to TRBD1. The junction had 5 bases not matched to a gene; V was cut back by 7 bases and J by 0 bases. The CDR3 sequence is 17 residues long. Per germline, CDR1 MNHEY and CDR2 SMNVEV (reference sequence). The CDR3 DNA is TGTGCCAGCACCCCTGGGACAGGGGGCTCTGGGGCCAACGTCCTGACTTTC. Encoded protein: CASTPGTGGSGANVLTF.

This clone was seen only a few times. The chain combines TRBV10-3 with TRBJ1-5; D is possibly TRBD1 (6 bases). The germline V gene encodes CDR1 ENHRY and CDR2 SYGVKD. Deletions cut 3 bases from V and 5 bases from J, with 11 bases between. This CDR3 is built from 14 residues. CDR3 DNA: TGTGCCATCAGTGATCGGGGGGCTGATCAGCCCCAGCATTTT. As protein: CAISDRGADQPQHF.

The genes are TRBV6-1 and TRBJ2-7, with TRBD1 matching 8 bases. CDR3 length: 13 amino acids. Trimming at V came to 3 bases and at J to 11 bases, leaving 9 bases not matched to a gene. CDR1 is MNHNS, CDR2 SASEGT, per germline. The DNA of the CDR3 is TGTGCCAGCAGTGAGAACGGAGCGGACAGGGAGTACTTC. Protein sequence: CASSENGADREYF.

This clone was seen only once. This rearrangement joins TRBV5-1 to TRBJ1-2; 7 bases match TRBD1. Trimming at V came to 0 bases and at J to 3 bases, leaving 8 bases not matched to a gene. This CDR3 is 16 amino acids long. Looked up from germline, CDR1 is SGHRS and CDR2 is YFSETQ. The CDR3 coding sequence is TGCGCCAGCAGCTTGGTAGGCCAGGGGGATCACTATGGCTACACCTTC. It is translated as CASSLVGQGDHYGYTF.

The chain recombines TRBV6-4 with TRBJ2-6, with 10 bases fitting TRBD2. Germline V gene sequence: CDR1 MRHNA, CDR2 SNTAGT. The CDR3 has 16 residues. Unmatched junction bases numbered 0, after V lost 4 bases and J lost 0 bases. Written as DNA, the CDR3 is TGTGCCAGCAGTGCTAGCGGGAGCTCTGGGGCCAACGTCCTGACTTTC. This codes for CASSASGSSGANVLTF.

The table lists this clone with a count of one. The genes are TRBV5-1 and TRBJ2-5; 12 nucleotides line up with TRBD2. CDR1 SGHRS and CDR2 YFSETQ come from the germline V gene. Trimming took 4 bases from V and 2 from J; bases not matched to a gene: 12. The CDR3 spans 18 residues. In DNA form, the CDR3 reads TGCGCCAGCAGCCTTAGACTAGCGGGAGAGGGGGGTCAAGAGACCCAGTACTTC. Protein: CASSLRLAGEGGQETQYF.

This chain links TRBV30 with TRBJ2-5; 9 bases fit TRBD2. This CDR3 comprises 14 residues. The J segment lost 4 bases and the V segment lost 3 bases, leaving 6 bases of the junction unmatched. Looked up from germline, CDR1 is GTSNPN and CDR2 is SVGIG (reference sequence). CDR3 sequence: CAWRGIAGVETQYF. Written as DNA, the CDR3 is TGTGCCTGGAGAGGGATAGCGGGAGTAGAGACCCAGTACTTC.

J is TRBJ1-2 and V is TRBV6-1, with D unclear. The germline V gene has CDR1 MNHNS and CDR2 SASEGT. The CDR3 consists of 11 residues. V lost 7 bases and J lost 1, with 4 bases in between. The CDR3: CASKLNYGYTF. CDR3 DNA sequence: TGTGCCAGCAAGCTTAACTATGGCTACACCTTC.

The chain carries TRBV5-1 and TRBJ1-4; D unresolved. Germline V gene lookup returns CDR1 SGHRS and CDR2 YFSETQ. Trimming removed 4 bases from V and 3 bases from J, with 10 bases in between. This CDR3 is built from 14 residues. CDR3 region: CASSKSRSNEKLFF. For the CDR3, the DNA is TGCGCCAGCAGCAAATCCCGTTCTAATGAAAAACTGTTTTTT.

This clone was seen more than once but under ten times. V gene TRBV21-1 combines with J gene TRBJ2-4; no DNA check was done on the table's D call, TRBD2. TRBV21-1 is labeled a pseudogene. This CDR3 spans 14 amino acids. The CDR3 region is CAISEAGSKNIQYF. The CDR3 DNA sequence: TGTGCCATCTCGGAAGCGGGATCCAAAAACATTCAGTACTTC.

The CDR3 coding sequence is TGTGCCAGCAGCCAAGATGCAGGCTTCTCTGGAAACACCATATATTTT. This encodes CASSQDAGFSGNTIYF. The chain joins TRBV4-2 to TRBJ1-3; D not resolved. CDR1 is LGHNA and CDR2 is YNFKEQ in the germline V gene. V gave up 0 bases and J gave up 0 bases, with 9 bases separating them. The CDR3 sequence is 16 residues long.

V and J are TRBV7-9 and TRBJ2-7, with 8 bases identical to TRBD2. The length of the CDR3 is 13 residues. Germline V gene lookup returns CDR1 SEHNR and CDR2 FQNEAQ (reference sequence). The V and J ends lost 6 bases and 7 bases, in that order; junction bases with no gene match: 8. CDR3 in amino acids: CASRSGRRGEQYF. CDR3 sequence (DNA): TGTGCCAGCAGGAGCGGGAGACGGGGAGAGCAGTACTTC.

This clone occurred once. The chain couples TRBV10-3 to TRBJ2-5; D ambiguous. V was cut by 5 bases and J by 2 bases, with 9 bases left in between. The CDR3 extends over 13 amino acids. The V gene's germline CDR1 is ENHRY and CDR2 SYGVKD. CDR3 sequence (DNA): TGTGCCATCAGTTTATCGTTGCAAGAGACCCAGTACTTC. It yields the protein CAISLSLQETQYF.

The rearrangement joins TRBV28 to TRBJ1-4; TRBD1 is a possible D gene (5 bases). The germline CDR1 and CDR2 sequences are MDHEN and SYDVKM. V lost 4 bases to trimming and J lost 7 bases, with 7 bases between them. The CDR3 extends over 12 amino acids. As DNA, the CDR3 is TGTGCCAGCAGTTCCGGGGGTGAAAAACTGTTTTTT. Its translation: CASSSGGEKLFF.

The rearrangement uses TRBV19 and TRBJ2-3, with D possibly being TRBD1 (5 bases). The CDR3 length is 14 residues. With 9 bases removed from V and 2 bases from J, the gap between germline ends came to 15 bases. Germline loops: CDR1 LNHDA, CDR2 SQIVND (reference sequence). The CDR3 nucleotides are TGTGCCAGCCGAAATACAGGCGACACAGATACGCAGTATTTT. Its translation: CASRNTGDTDTQYF.

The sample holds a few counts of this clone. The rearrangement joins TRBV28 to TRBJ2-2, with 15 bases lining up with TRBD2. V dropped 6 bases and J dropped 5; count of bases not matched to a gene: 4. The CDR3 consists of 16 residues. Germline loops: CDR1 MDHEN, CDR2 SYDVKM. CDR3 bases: TGTGCCAGCAGATCTGGGACTAGCGGGAGGACCGGGGAGCTGTTTTTT. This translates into CASRSGTSGRTGELFF.